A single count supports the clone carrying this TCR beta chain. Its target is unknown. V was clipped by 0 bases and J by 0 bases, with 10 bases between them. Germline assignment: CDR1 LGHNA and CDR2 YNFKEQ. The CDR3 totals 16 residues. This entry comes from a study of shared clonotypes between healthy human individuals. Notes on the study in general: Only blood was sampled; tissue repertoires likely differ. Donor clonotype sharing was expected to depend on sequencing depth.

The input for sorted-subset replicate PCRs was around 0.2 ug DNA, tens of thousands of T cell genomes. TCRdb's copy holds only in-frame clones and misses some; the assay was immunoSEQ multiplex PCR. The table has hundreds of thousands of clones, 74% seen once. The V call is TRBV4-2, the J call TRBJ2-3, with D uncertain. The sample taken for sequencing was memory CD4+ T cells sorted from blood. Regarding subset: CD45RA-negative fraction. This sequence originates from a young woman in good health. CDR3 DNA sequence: TGTGCCAGCAGCCAAGAACAGAGAACTAGCACAGATACGCAGTATTTT. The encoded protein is CASSQEQRTSTDTQYF.